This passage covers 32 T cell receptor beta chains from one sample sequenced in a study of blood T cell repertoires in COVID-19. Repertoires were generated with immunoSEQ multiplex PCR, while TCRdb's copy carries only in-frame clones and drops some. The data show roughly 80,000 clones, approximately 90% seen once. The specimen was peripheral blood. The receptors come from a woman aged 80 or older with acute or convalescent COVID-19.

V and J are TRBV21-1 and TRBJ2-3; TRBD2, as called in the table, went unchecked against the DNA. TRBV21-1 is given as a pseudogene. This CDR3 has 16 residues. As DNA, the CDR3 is TGTGCCAGCAGCAACCTAGCGGGGGAGCCCACAGATACGCAGTATTTT. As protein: CASSNLAGEPTDTQYF.

The chain's CDR3 is CATRPADRGSGGELFF. The CDR3 coding sequence is TGTGCCACTCGCCCCGCGGACAGGGGGTCTGGCGGGGAGCTGTTTTTT. The gene calls are TRBV19 and TRBJ2-2; 10 nucleotides align to TRBD1. Germline loops: CDR1 LNHDA, CDR2 SQIVND (reference sequence). With V trimmed by 10 bases and J by 7 bases, 15 bases remained unmatched. The CDR3 length is 16 residues.

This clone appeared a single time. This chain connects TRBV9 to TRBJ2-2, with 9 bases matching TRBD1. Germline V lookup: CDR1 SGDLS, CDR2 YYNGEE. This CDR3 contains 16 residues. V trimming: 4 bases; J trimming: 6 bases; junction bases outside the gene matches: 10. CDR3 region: CASSPRYRGQSGELFF. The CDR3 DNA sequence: TGTGCCAGCAGCCCACGGTACAGGGGGCAGTCCGGGGAGCTGTTTTTT. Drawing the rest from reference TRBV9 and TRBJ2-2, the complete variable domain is DSGVTQTPKHLITATGQRVTLRCSPRSGDLSVYWYQQSLDQGLQFLIQYYNGEERAKGNILERFSAQQFPDLHSELNLSSLELGDSALYFCASSPRYRGQSGELFFGEGSRLTVL.

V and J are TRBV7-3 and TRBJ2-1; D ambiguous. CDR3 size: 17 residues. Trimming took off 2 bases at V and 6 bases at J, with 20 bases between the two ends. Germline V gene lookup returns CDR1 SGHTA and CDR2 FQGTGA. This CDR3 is CASSLDPFSASLNEQFF. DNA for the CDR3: TGTGCCAGCAGCTTAGACCCTTTCAGCGCGTCCCTCAATGAGCAGTTCTTC.

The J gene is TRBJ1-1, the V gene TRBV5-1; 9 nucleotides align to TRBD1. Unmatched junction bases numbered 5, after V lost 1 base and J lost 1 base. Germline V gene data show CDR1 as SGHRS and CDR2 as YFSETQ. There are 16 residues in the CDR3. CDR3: CASSLWTGVGNTEAFF. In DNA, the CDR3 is TGCGCCAGCAGCTTGTGGACAGGGGTGGGGAACACTGAAGCTTTCTTT.

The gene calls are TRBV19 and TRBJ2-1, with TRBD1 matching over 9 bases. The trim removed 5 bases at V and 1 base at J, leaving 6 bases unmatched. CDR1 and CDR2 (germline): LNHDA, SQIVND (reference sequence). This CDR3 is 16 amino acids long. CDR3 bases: TGTGCCAGTAGTGGGTGGGACAGGGAGTCCTACAATGAGCAGTTCTTC. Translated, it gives CASSGWDRESYNEQFF.

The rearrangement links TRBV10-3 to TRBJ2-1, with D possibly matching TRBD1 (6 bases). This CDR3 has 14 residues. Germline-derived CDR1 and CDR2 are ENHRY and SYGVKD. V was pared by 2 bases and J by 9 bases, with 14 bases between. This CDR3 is CAISERTGTSEQFF. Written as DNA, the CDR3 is TGTGCCATCAGTGAGCGTACAGGGACAAGTGAGCAGTTCTTC.

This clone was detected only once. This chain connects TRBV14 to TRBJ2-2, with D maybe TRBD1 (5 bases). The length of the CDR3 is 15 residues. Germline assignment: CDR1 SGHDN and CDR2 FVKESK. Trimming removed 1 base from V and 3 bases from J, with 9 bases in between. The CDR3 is CASSQGQLYTGELFF. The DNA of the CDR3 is TGTGCCAGCAGCCAAGGACAGCTTTACACCGGGGAGCTGTTTTTT. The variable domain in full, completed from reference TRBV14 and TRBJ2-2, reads EAGVTQFPSHSVIEKGQTVTLRCDPISGHDNLYWYRRVMGKEIKFLLHFVKESKQDESGMPNNRFLAERTGGTYSTLKVQPAELEDSGVYFCASSQGQLYTGELFFGEGSRLTVL.

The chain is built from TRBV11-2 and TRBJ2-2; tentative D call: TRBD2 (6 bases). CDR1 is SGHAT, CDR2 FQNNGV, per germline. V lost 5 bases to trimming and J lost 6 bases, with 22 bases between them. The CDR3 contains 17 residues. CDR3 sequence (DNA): TGTGCCAGCAGCCCCGAACCCCGGCGGGGCCGGGCCGGGGAGCTGTTTTTT. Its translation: CASSPEPRRGRAGELFF.

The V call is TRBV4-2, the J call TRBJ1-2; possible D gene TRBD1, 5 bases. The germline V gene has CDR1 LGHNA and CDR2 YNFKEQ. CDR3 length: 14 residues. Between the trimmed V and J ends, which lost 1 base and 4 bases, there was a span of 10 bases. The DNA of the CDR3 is TGTGCCAGCAGCCAAGGAGGGACTTCCTATGGCTACACCTTC. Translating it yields CASSQGGTSYGYTF.

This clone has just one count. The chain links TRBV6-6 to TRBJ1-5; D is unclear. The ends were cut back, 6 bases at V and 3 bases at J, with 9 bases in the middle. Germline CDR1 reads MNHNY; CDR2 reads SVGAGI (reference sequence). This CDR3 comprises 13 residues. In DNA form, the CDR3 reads TGTGCCAGCAGGCCCGGGGACAATCAGCCCCAGCATTTT. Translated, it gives CASRPGDNQPQHF.

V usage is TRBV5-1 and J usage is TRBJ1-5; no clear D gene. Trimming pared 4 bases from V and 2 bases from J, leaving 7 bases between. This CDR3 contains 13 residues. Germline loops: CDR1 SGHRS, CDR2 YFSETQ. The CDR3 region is CASSPFGNQPQHF. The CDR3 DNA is TGCGCCAGCAGCCCCTTTGGCAATCAGCCCCAGCATTTT.

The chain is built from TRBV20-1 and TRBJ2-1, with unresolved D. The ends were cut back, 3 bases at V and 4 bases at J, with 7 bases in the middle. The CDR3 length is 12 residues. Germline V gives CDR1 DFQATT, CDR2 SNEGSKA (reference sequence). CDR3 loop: CSASDGYNEQFF. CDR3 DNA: TGCAGTGCTAGTGACGGTTACAATGAGCAGTTCTTC.

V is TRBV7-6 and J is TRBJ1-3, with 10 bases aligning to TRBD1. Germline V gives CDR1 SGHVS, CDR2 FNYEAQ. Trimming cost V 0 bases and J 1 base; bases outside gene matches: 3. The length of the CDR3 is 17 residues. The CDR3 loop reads CASSLAGDRGSGNTIYF. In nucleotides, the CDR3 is TGTGCCAGCAGCTTAGCGGGGGACAGGGGTTCTGGAAACACCATATATTTT.

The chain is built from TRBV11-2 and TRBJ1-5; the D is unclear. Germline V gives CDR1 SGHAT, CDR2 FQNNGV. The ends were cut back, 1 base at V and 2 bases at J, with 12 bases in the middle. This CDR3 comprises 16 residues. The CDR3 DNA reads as TGTGCCAGCAGCTTAGGCCGAGGTAATCGCAATCAGCCCCAGCATTTT. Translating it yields CASSLGRGNRNQPQHF.

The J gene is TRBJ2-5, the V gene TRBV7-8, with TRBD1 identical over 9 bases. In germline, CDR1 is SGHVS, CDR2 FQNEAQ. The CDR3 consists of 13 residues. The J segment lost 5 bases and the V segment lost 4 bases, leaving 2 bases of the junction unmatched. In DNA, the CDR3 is TGTGCCAGCAGCTCAGGACAGGGGGAGACCCAGTACTTC. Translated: CASSSGQGETQYF.

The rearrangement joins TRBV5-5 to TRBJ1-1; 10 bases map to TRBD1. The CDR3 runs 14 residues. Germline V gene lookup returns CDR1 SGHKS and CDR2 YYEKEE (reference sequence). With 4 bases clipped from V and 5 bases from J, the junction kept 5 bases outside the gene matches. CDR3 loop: CASSQDRGQTEAFF. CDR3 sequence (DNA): TGTGCCAGCAGCCAAGACAGGGGGCAGACTGAAGCTTTCTTT.

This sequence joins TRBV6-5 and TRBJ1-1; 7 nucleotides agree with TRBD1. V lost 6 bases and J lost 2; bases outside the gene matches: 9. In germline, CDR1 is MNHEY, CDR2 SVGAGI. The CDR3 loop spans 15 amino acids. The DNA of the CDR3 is TGTGCCAGCAGCAGGGGGACAGACTTAAACACTGAAGCTTTCTTT. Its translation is CASSRGTDLNTEAFF.

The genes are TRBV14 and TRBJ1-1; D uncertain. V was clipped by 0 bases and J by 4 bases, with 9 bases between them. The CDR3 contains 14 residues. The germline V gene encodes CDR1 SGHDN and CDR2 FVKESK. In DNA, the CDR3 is TGTGCCAGCAGCCAAGATGTGAGCACCACTGAAGCTTTCTTT. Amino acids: CASSQDVSTTEAFF.

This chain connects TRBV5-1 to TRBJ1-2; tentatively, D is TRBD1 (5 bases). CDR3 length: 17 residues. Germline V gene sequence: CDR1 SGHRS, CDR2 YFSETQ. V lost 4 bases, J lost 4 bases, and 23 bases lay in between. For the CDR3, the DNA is TGCGCCAGCAGCCCGTTGACAGCCACCCCAGGTGCCTATGGCTACACCTTC. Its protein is CASSPLTATPGAYGYTF.

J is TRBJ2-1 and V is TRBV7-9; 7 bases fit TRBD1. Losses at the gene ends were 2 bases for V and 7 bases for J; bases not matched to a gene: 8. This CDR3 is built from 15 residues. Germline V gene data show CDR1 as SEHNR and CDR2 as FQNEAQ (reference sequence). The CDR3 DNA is TGTGCCAGCAGCTTATCGGTGACAGGGTCAAATGAGCAGTTCTTC. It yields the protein CASSLSVTGSNEQFF.

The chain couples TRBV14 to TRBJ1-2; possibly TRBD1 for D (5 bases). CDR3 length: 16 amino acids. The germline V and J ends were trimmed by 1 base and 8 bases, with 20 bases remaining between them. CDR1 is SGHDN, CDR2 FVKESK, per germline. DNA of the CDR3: TGTGCCAGCAGCCAAGTCTTTCCACCGACAGAGGAGGGCTACACCTTC. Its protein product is CASSQVFPPTEEGYTF.

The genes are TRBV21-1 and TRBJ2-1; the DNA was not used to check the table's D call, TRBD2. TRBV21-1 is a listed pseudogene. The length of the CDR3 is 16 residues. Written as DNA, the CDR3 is TGTGCCAGCAGCACACTAGCGGGGGGGCCACGTGATGAGCAGTTCTTC. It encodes CASSTLAGGPRDEQFF.

The CDR3 DNA reads as TGTGCCAGCAGTTCCGGGACAGGGGCCATTGACTATGGCTACACCTTC. The encoded protein is CASSSGTGAIDYGYTF. The chain is built from TRBV5-6 and TRBJ1-2, with TRBD1 matching 10 bases. The length of the CDR3 is 16 residues. Per germline, CDR1 SGHDT and CDR2 YYEEEE. The J segment lost 3 bases and the V segment lost 5 bases, leaving 10 bases of the junction unmatched.

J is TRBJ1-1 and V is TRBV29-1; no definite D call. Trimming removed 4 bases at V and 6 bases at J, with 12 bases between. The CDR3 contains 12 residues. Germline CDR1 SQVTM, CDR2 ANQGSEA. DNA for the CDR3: TGCAGCGTTGTTCCCAGGATCGCTGAAGCTTTCTTT. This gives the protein CSVVPRIAEAFF.

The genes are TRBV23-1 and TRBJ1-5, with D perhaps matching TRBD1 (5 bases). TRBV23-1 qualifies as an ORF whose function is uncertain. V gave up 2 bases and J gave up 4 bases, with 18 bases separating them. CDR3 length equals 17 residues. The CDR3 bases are TGCGCCAGCAGTCAACCGGACAATCCCCTTTGGAATCAGCCCCAGCATTTT. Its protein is CASSQPDNPLWNQPQHF.

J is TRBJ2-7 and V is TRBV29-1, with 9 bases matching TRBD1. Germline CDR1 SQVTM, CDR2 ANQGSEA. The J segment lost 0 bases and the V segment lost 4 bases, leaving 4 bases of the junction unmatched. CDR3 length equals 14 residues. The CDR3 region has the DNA TGCAGCGTTGTAGGGACAGGGAGCTCCTACGAGCAGTACTTC. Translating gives CSVVGTGSSYEQYF.

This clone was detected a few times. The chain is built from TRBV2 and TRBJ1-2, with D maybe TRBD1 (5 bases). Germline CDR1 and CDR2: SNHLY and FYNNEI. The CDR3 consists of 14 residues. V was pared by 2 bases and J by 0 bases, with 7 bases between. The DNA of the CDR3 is TGTGCCAGCAGTGAAAACAGGTCTAACTATGGCTACACCTTC. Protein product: CASSENRSNYGYTF.

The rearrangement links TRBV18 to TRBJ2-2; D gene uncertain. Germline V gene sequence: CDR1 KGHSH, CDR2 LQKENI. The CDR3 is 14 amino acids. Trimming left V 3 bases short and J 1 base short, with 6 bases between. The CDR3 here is CASSPERNTGELFF. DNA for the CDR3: TGTGCCAGCTCACCGGAGAGGAACACCGGGGAGCTGTTTTTT.

Here the CDR3 reads CASSPHREMNTEAFF. CDR3 nucleotides: TGTGCCAGCAGCCCGCACAGGGAGATGAACACTGAAGCTTTCTTT. This chain joins TRBV14 and TRBJ1-1, with TRBD1 as a possible D gene (6 bases). Germline CDR1 reads SGHDN; CDR2 reads FVKESK. This CDR3 comprises 15 residues. The ends were cut back, 4 bases at V and 0 bases at J, with 12 bases in the middle. The entire variable domain, with the rest obtained from reference TRBV14 and TRBJ1-1, is as follows: EAGVTQFPSHSVIEKGQTVTLRCDPISGHDNLYWYRRVMGKEIKFLLHFVKESKQDESGMPNNRFLAERTGGTYSTLKVQPAELEDSGVYFCASSPHREMNTEAFFGQGTRLTVV.

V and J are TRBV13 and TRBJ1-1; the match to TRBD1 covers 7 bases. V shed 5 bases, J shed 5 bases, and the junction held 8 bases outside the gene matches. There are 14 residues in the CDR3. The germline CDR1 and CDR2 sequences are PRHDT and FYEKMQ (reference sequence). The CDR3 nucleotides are TGTGCCAGCAGCCGTGGAGGGGGCGGGACTGAAGCTTTCTTT. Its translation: CASSRGGGGTEAFF.

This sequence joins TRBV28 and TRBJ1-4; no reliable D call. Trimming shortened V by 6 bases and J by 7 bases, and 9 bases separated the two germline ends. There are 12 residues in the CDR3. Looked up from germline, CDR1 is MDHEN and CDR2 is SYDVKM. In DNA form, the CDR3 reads TGTGCCAGCAGCTCGGGGTTTGAAAAACTGTTTTTT. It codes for CASSSGFEKLFF.